This TCR beta chain was found in a study of shared clonotypes between healthy human individuals. Study-level results: In having few donors, the study represented limited genetic and exposure-history diversity. The researchers took only blood, and tissue repertoires probably look different. Relative to their counterparts shared across all four donors, non-shared clonotypes exhibited diminished generation probabilities.

Remarks on this clone: Its antigen remains unidentified.

The CDR3 covers 13 residues. The germline V gene encodes CDR1 SNHLY and CDR2 FYNNEI. Trimming removed 8 bases from V and 5 bases from J; junction bases left unmatched: 7. Sequenced by immunoSEQ multiplex PCR; TCRdb stores in-frame clones only, minus some. Here the sample spans 650,000 to 750,000 clones, 55% to 75% being singletons. The source of this sequence is a woman in her twenties or thirties in good health. The rearrangement uses TRBV2 and TRBJ1-2; TRBD1 matches at 8 bases. Sequenced sample: memory CD4+ T cells sorted from blood. Subset noted: CD45RA-negative fraction. The CDR3 DNA is TGTGCCAGCTCAGGGGGCGCGTCGTATGGCTACACCTTC. This codes for CASSGGASYGYTF.